The 19 T cell receptor beta chains given below trace back to one sample, sequenced in a study of T cell clonality in common variable immunodeficiency. Profiling relied on immunoSEQ multiplex PCR, and the TCRdb table lists in-frame clones only, not all of them. This repertoire holds approximately 81,000 clones, and none appear only once. The sample comprised peripheral blood mononuclear cells. These receptors all stem from a person between 18 and 70 years old in good health.

This clone was observed at least ten times. The read stops 3 residues short of the end of the CDR3; the missing end is completed from the germline J gene. V is TRBV20-1 and J is TRBJ2-1; D remains ambiguous. The V gene lost 7 bases and the J gene lost 4 bases, with 8 bases spanning the gap. This CDR3 has 11 residues. Germline V lookup: CDR1 DFQATT, CDR2 SNEGSKA (reference sequence). The CDR3 DNA, read in part, is TGCAGTGTTACCCAGTACAATGAG. It translates to CSVTQYNE. The entire CDR3 sequence reads CSVTQYNEQFF.

This clone has at least ten counts. The read terminates 3 residues before the CDR3 end, so the remaining end is supplied by the germline J gene. The same CDR3 arises from other DNA sequences in this sample as well. J is TRBJ2-1 and V is TRBV7-3; 11 bases line up with TRBD2. CDR3 length: 15 amino acids. Germline CDR1 and CDR2: SGHTA and FQGTGA. V was pared by 5 bases and J by 3 bases, with 3 bases of the junction left unmatched. The covered CDR3 bases are TGTGCCAGCAGCCCCGGACTAGCGGGCTACAATGAG. The encoded protein is CASSPGLAGYNE. From start to end, the CDR3 is CASSPGLAGYNEQFF.

This clone was detected many times. The read halts 3 residues ahead of the CDR3 end, with the missing end drawn from the germline J gene. The chain uses TRBV18 and TRBJ1-1; a weak D match, TRBD1 (5 bases). Per the germline V gene, CDR1 is KGHSH and CDR2 is LQKENI. Trimming cost V 6 bases and J 0 bases, with 11 bases left between them. The CDR3 is 14 residues long. The CDR3 protein is CASSRDFMNTEAFF. The part of the CDR3 DNA that was read is TGTGCCAGCTCGCGGGACTTCATGAACACTGAA.

This clone came up many times. The CDR3 end lies 3 residues beyond the end of the read and is filled in from the germline J gene. The chain carries TRBV6-1 and TRBJ2-3; 7 bases fit TRBD2. This CDR3 region has 13 residues. Germline CDR1 is MNHNS and CDR2 is SASEGT. CDR3 bases read: TGTGCCAGCAGTGAGACGAGACTAGCCACG. Translation: CASSETRLAT. The complete CDR3 sequence is CASSETRLATQYF.

This clone was detected ten times or more. With the read ending 3 residues before the CDR3 end, the germline J gene is used to fill in that end. The chain joins TRBV29-1 to TRBJ2-1; 7 positions match TRBD1. Germline CDR1 is SQVTM and CDR2 is ANQGSEA. J lost 5 bases, V lost 3 bases, and 10 bases had no gene match. The CDR3 has 15 amino acids. The CDR3 DNA, read in part, is TGCAGCGTTGATAAAGCCGGGACAGAGGACAATGAG. This gives the protein CSVDKAGTEDNE. The full CDR3 reads CSVDKAGTEDNEQFF.

This clone occurred many times. The read ends 3 residues before the CDR3 terminus; that terminus is restored from the germline J gene. The chain carries TRBV19 and TRBJ2-7; tentatively, D is TRBD2 (6 bases). The CDR3 consists of 15 residues. The ends were cut back, 0 bases at V and 0 bases at J, with 9 bases in the middle. The V gene's germline CDR1 is LNHDA and CDR2 SQIVND (reference sequence). CDR3 sequence: CASSIDLRDSYEQYF. CDR3 DNA, as far as it was read: TGTGCCAGTAGTATAGATCTGCGGGACTCCTACGAG.

This clone came up many times. The CDR3 is cut off 3 residues early in the read; its end comes from the germline J gene. The chain employs TRBV5-1 and TRBJ2-1; tentative D call: TRBD2 (6 bases). This CDR3 is built from 14 residues. Per the germline V gene, CDR1 is SGHRS and CDR2 is YFSETQ. Trimming cost V 0 bases and J 6 bases, with 10 bases left between them. Incomplete CDR3 DNA: TGCGCCAGCAGCTTGGACGTCGGGGGCAATGAG. It codes for CASSLDVGGNE. The full CDR3 is CASSLDVGGNEQFF.

This clone has ten or more counts. At one end the junction does not follow the germline gene, possibly because of a read error. The read comes to an end 3 residues before the CDR3 does, leaving the germline J gene to fill in the end. The chain has TRBV4-2 and TRBJ2-6; 9 bases agree with TRBD1. The V gene's germline CDR1 is LGHNA and CDR2 YNFKEQ. This CDR3 region has 16 residues. CDR3 protein: CASRGQGSGGANVLTF. CDR3 DNA (partial): TGCGCCAGCAGGGGACAGGGCTCTGGGGGGGCCAACGTC.

There are many counts of this clone. The observed sequence ends 3 residues before the CDR3 terminus, with the missing tail filled in from the germline J gene. V is TRBV28 and J is TRBJ1-2; 8 bases align to TRBD1. Trimming took 2 bases from V and 5 from J; bases not matched to a gene: 4. CDR3 length: 14 residues. CDR1 is MDHEN and CDR2 is SYDVKM in the germline V gene. The CDR3 loop reads CASSLSRGLYGYTF. CDR3 DNA, as far as it was read: TGTGCCAGCAGTTTAAGCAGGGGGCTTTATGGC.

This clone has a count of ten or more. The read is 3 residues too short to cover the CDR3 end, so that end is filled in from the germline J gene. The chain employs TRBV20-1 and TRBJ2-1, with 8 bases lining up with TRBD2. V lost 7 bases, J lost 7 bases, and 15 bases stayed unmatched. The CDR3 extends over 15 amino acids. The germline CDR1 and CDR2 sequences are DFQATT and SNEGSKA (reference sequence). The DNA read from the CDR3 is TGCAGTGGTGAACCCGGGACTAGTTATGGGAATGAG. It is translated as CSGEPGTSYGNE. From start to end, the CDR3 is CSGEPGTSYGNEQFF.

This clone was found many times. The DNA ends 3 residues before the CDR3 does, and the rest of the CDR3 is filled in from the germline J gene. This chain links TRBV29-1 with TRBJ2-3, with D maybe TRBD2 (6 bases). Looked up from germline, CDR1 is SQVTM and CDR2 is ANQGSEA. Trimming removed 4 bases from V and 3 bases from J, with 14 bases in between. The CDR3 length is 14 residues. The sequenced CDR3 bases are TGCAGCGTTGTAGAACTCCGGGGGACAGATACG. As protein: CSVVELRGTDT. The full-length CDR3 reads as CSVVELRGTDTQYF.

This clone was recorded at least ten times. The read terminates 3 residues ahead of where the CDR3 ends, so the germline J gene completes it. This chain links TRBV3-1 (or the pseudogene TRBV3-2) with TRBJ2-1, with 16 bases identical to TRBD2. Trimming cost V 4 bases and J 2 bases; bases outside gene matches: 11. This CDR3 has 20 residues. CDR1 LGHDT and CDR2 YNNKEL come from the germline V gene (reference sequence). The CDR3 region is CASSLHGGLAGGPPYNEQFF. The CDR3 DNA, read in part, is TGTGCCAGCAGCCTTCACGGGGGACTAGCGGGAGGGCCCCCCTACAATGAG.

Many counts were recorded for this clone. The CDR3 is cut off 3 residues early in the read; its end comes from the germline J gene. The chain joins TRBV11-3 to TRBJ1-4, with D perhaps TRBD1 (6 bases). Germline CDR1 is SGHNT and CDR2 is YENEEA. The CDR3 totals 12 residues. The CDR3 reads CASSLDKGELFF. The DNA read from the CDR3 is TGTGCCAGCAGCTTAGATAAGGGGGAA.

In its sample, this clone was seen many times. The read stops 3 residues short of the end of the CDR3; the missing end is completed from the germline J gene. The chain combines TRBV6-2 or TRBV6-3 with TRBJ1-1; D is perhaps TRBD1 (5 bases). The CDR3 is 11 amino acids. The germline V gene has CDR1 MNHEY and CDR2 SVGEGT. The sequenced part of the CDR3 DNA is TGTGCCAGCAGTCGGGGGACGGGG. Translation gives CASSRGTG. The entire CDR3 reads CASSRGTGAFF.

This clone occurred a few times. Coverage ceases 3 residues before the CDR3 finishes, and the germline J gene fills in the end. The J gene is TRBJ1-5, the V gene TRBV6-4; unclear D gene. V gave up 3 bases and J gave up 5 bases, with 8 bases separating them. This CDR3 comprises 13 residues. Germline-derived CDR1 and CDR2 are MRHNA and SNTAGT. The chain's CDR3 is CASSENSDQPQHF. Partial CDR3 DNA: TGTGCCAGCAGTGAAAACAGTGATCAGCCC.

The table lists this clone with many counts. Coverage ceases 3 residues before the CDR3 finishes, and the germline J gene fills in the end. J is TRBJ2-7 and V is TRBV19; D possibly corresponds to TRBD1 (6 bases). The CDR3 length is 13 residues. Per germline, CDR1 LNHDA and CDR2 SQIVND (reference sequence). The ends were cut back, 3 bases at V and 3 bases at J, with 9 bases in the middle. The CDR3 DNA, read in part, is TGTGCCAGTAGTATCGGACAGCTCTACGAG. Translated, it gives CASSIGQLYE. The entire CDR3 protein reads CASSIGQLYEQYF.

Ten or more counts support this clone. From the germline J gene comes the end of the CDR3, since the read stops 3 residues before it. The chain links TRBV18 to TRBJ2-7, with 9 bases lining up with TRBD1. J was trimmed by 2 bases and V by 3 bases; bases with no gene match: 8. The germline V gene has CDR1 KGHSH and CDR2 LQKENI. This CDR3 is 16 amino acids long. CDR3 sequence: CASSPPGGQGTYEQYF. The CDR3 bases that were read are TGTGCCAGCTCACCGCCTGGGGGACAGGGTACCTACGAG.

This clone was seen at least ten times. The read finishes 3 residues shy of the CDR3 end, and the germline J gene is used to complete it. V is TRBV5-1 and J is TRBJ1-1; possibly TRBD1 for D (6 bases). This CDR3 spans 14 amino acids. Germline CDR1 is SGHRS and CDR2 is YFSETQ. V was shortened by 0 bases and J by 4 bases, with 10 bases between the two germline ends. The CDR3 spells CASSLDKQGTEAFF. The CDR3 DNA, read in part, is TGCGCCAGCAGCTTGGACAAACAGGGCACTGAA.

This clone was counted ten times or more. The read ends 3 residues early relative to the CDR3; the germline J gene fills the gap. This chain joins TRBV7-2 and TRBJ2-2; D may match TRBD1 or TRBD2 (6 bases each). The CDR3 is made up of 15 amino acids. Germline V gene sequence: CDR1 SGHTA, CDR2 FQGNSA. V lost 5 bases and J 6 bases, leaving 16 bases between the germline ends. The CDR3 loop is CASSLGRPGAGELFF. CDR3 DNA (partial): TGTGCCAGCAGCCTAGGGAGGCCAGGGGCCGGGGAG.